This is a list of T cell receptor beta chains from one sample in a study of blood T cell repertoires in COVID-19. Profiled with immunoSEQ multiplex PCR; TCRdb holds only in-frame clones, not every one. Of around 78,000 clones in the sample, 88% were seen once. Sequencing was carried out using peripheral blood. These TCRs come from a human donor in a cohort sampled during active COVID-19. Both conserved end residues are part of each CDR3. The order of the fields is J gene, D gene, V gene, clone size, CDR3 protein, CDR3 DNA. D genes are given only for firm matches. Some rows have no size entry. The others give once, few or many, or a class for an expanded clone.

>TRBJ1-4|TRBD1|TRBV3-1/TRBV3-2|-
CASSLDRGSEKLFF
TGTGCCAGCAGCCTTGACAGGGGAAGTGAAAAACTGTTTTTT
>TRBJ2-2|-|TRBV7-2|once
CASSPVDTGELFF
TGTGCCAGCAGCCCAGTGGACACCGGGGAGCTGTTTTTT
>TRBJ2-1|-|TRBV4-3|-
CASSQGRSRSDEQFF
TGCGCCAGCAGCCAAGGGCGGAGTAGGTCTGATGAGCAGTTCTTC
>TRBJ2-2|-|TRBV5-1|-
CASSLNGGERELFF
TGCGCCAGCAGCTTGAACGGGGGTGAGAGGGAGCTGTTTTTT
>TRBJ1-1|-|TRBV28|-
CASSSGGGANTEAFF
TGTGCCAGCAGTTCCGGCGGGGGTGCGAACACTGAAGCTTTCTTT
>TRBJ2-2|TRBD2|TRBV2|-
CASSVALAGGGITGELFF
TGTGCCAGCAGTGTGGCGCTAGCGGGGGGTGGTATCACCGGGGAGCTGTTTTTT
>TRBJ1-1|TRBD1|TRBV6-5|-
CASSYSGGPGNTEAFF
TGTGCCAGCAGTTACTCAGGGGGCCCTGGGAACACTGAAGCTTTCTTT
>TRBJ2-1|TRBD2|TRBV5-4|-
CASSPLGLAGVRYNEQFF
TGTGCCAGCAGCCCTCTGGGACTAGCGGGAGTTCGGTACAATGAGCAGTTCTTC
>TRBJ2-2|-|TRBV27|few
CASSLYLGGNTGELFF
TGTGCCAGCAGTTTATACCTCGGGGGAAACACCGGGGAGCTGTTTTTT
>TRBJ1-6|-|TRBV28|-
CASRSTQGYNSPLHF
TGTGCCAGCAGGTCCACACAGGGTTATAATTCACCCCTCCACTTT
>TRBJ2-1|-|TRBV20-1|-
CSAQENNEQFF
TGCAGTGCTCAGGAAAACAATGAGCAGTTCTTC
>TRBJ2-7|-|TRBV28|-
CASSPTGKNYEQYF
TGTGCCAGCAGTCCGACTGGAAAGAACTACGAGCAGTACTTC
>TRBJ2-1|-|TRBV27|-
CASREGQHNEQFF
TGTGCCAGCAGGGAGGGCCAGCACAATGAGCAGTTCTTC
>TRBJ2-7|-|TRBV29-1|-
CSVVENGDEQYF
TGCAGCGTTGTGGAGAACGGGGACGAGCAGTACTTC
>TRBJ1-1|-|TRBV7-8|-
CASSPRTAEAFF
TGTGCCAGCAGCCCTCGGACAGCTGAAGCTTTCTTT
>TRBJ2-1|-|TRBV7-3|-
CASSLSSHNEQFF
TGTGCCAGCAGCTTATCCAGTCACAATGAGCAGTTCTTC
>TRBJ2-3|TRBD2|TRBV24-1|-
CATSDPSGGALSTDTQYF
TGTGCCACCAGTGATCCTAGCGGGGGGGCCCTGAGCACAGATACGCAGTATTTT
>TRBJ2-7|-|TRBV7-9|-
CASNSLSYEQYF
TGTGCCAGCAACTCCCTTTCCTACGAGCAGTACTTC
>TRBJ1-6|-|TRBV27|-
CASSFSVGGRSPLHF
TGTGCCAGCAGTTTTAGCGTCGGCGGCCGCTCACCCCTCCACTTT
>TRBJ2-3|-|TRBV7-3|-
CASSLNGGVITDTQYF
TGTGCCAGCAGCTTGAACGGGGGAGTGATTACAGATACGCAGTATTTT
>TRBJ2-5|-|TRBV7-9|-
CASSFSTITRETQYF
TGTGCCAGCAGCTTCTCAACGATCACTCGGGAGACCCAGTACTTC
>TRBJ2-3|-|TRBV7-8|-
CASSLSGQSTDTQYF
TGTGCCAGCAGCTTATCAGGACAGAGCACAGATACGCAGTATTTT
>TRBJ1-6|-|TRBV6-5|-
CASRTDKQNSPLHF
TGTGCCAGCAGAACCGACAAGCAAAATTCACCCCTCCACTTT
>TRBJ2-5|TRBD2|TRBV19|-
CASSIGTSGEETQYF
TGTGCCAGTAGTATAGGGACTAGCGGGGAAGAGACCCAGTACTTC
>TRBJ2-2|-|TRBV10-3|-
CAISPRQDTGELFF
TGTGCCATCAGCCCTAGACAGGACACCGGGGAGCTGTTTTTT
>TRBJ1-3|TRBD1|TRBV19|-
CASQQGALGNTIYF
TGTGCCAGCCAACAGGGGGCGCTTGGAAACACCATATATTTT
>TRBJ2-5|-|TRBV7-2|once
CASSLGLQETQYF
TGTGCCAGCAGCTTAGGGCTCCAAGAGACCCAGTACTTC
>TRBJ2-1|-|TRBV2|-
CASSGGPDEQFF
TGTGCCAGCAGTGGCGGGCCCGATGAGCAGTTCTTC
>TRBJ2-3|TRBD1|TRBV3-1/TRBV3-2|-
CASGQRGRTDTQYF
TGTGCCAGCGGCCAGAGGGGGCGCACAGATACGCAGTATTTT
>TRBJ1-1|-|TRBV5-6|-
CASSTDTTNTEAFF
TGTGCCAGCAGCACGGACACGACGAACACTGAAGCTTTCTTT
>TRBJ2-7|TRBD1|TRBV4-1|-
CASSHQGAGGEQYF
TGCGCCAGCAGCCACCAGGGGGCCGGGGGCGAGCAGTACTTC
>TRBJ1-5|-|TRBV4-1|-
CASSPLNIGTSSNQPQHF
TGCGCCAGCAGCCCGCTTAACATTGGGACTTCCAGCAATCAGCCCCAGCATTTT
>TRBJ1-1|TRBD1|TRBV5-1|-
CASSLGFGGGGTEAFF
TGCGCCAGCAGCTTGGGATTTGGAGGGGGCGGCACTGAAGCTTTCTTT
>TRBJ2-5|-|TRBV24-1|-
CATSDFDTKETQYF
TGTGCCACCAGTGATTTTGACACGAAGGAGACCCAGTACTTC
>TRBJ2-6|TRBD1|TRBV19|-
CASSSRGLGANVLTF
TGTGCCAGTAGTTCCAGGGGGCTTGGGGCCAACGTCCTGACTTTC
>TRBJ2-7|TRBD2|TRBV5-1|-
CASSLESGGSYEQYF
TGCGCCAGCAGCTTGGAAAGCGGGGGCTCCTACGAGCAGTACTTC
>TRBJ2-5|-|TRBV13|-
CASSLLAGAPRPTQYF
TGTGCCAGCAGCTTACTGGCGGGGGCCCCGCGTCCAACCCAGTACTTC